This T cell receptor beta chain was documented in a study of control samples from healthy donors and cancer patients. Libraries were prepared by immunoSEQ multiplex PCR; TCRdb keeps only in-frame clonotypes and omits some of them. The sample has approximately 150,000 clones; about nine tenths are singletons. This clonotype was obtained from a woman aged 40-49 years in good health. The sequencing input was blood.

CDR3 sequence reads: CASGSGQGGTNEKLFF. The CDR3 DNA follows: TGTGCTAGTGGTTCCGGACAGGGAGGGACTAATGAAAAACTGTTTTTT. This chain connects TRBV12-5 to TRBJ1-4, with TRBD1 matching over 8 bases. This CDR3 has 16 residues. Looked up from germline, CDR1 is LGHNT and CDR2 is FRNRAP. The V and J ends lost 4 bases and 2 bases, in that order; junction bases with no gene match: 6.